One sample yielded the 10 T cell receptor beta chains listed below, sequenced in a study of PD-1 blockade in classical Hodgkin lymphoma. Time point indicated: cycle 4 day 1 (C4D1), after six to seven weeks of nivolumab. All patients relapsed after autologous stem cell transplantation, and brentuximab vedotin exposure varied. Negative magnetic selection isolated CD4+ T cells from thawed PBMCs. Assay used: immunoSEQ multiplex PCR; TCRdb lists only in-frame clones, some missing. The repertoire has 25,000 to 35,000 clones, more than 80% of them found once; the top ten carry just under 2.5%. The sequencing used CD4+ T cells from blood, collected before the fourth cycle of nivolumab. The receptors shown here come from a human donor with classical Hodgkin lymphoma.

The gene calls are TRBV6-5 and TRBJ2-7; possibly TRBD1 for D (6 bases). The CDR3 contains 14 residues. Trimming stripped 6 bases from V and 2 bases from J, with 14 bases between. Germline CDR1 MNHEY, CDR2 SVGAGI. Written as DNA, the CDR3 is TGTGCCAGCAGCCGCCGGGACATTGCCTACGAGCAGTACTTC. Translated: CASSRRDIAYEQYF.

Only a few counts were recorded for this clone. J is TRBJ1-1 and V is TRBV30; no definite D call. The V end was cut by 4 bases, the J end by 11 bases, with 17 bases between. Germline CDR1 GTSNPN, CDR2 SVGIG (reference sequence). This CDR3 is 12 amino acids long. The CDR3 sequence: CAWNTNLVTAFF. The DNA of the CDR3 is TGTGCCTGGAACACCAACTTAGTCACGGCTTTCTTT.

This clone was picked up a small number of times. The chain recombines TRBV19 with TRBJ2-7, with D tentatively TRBD2 (5 bases). Germline assignment: CDR1 LNHDA and CDR2 SQIVND (reference sequence). The germline V and J ends were trimmed by 5 bases and 3 bases, with 14 bases remaining between them. CDR3 size: 14 residues. This chain's CDR3 is CASSPIRRSYEQYF. The CDR3 bases are TGTGCCAGTAGTCCCATCCGGAGGAGCTACGAGCAGTACTTC.

The chain uses TRBV6-5 and TRBJ1-1, with D tentatively TRBD1 (5 bases). This CDR3 has 14 residues. V shed 5 bases and J shed 1 base, with 11 bases lying between them. Germline CDR1 MNHEY, CDR2 SVGAGI. CDR3 in amino acids: CASSTGIPNTEAFF. The CDR3 DNA is TGTGCCAGCAGTACAGGAATCCCGAACACTGAAGCTTTCTTT.

The rearrangement links TRBV27 to TRBJ2-2, with TRBD2 matching 12 bases. CDR1 is MNHEY, CDR2 SMNVEV, per germline (reference sequence). Losses at the gene ends were 5 bases for V and 3 bases for J; bases not matched to a gene: 7. CDR3 length: 17 residues. This CDR3 reads CASSPRTSGTDTGELFF. The CDR3 nucleotides are TGTGCCAGCAGTCCCCGGACTAGCGGGACCGACACCGGGGAGCTGTTTTTT.

The gene calls are TRBV2 and TRBJ2-7; weak D call: TRBD1 (6 bases). Germline CDR1 reads SNHLY; CDR2 reads FYNNEI. This CDR3 comprises 13 residues. V lost 5 bases to trimming and J lost 6 bases, with 14 bases between them. The DNA for the CDR3 is TGTGCCAGCAGTCAGTCAACAGGGCTCGAGCAGTACTTC. It yields the protein CASSQSTGLEQYF.

The CDR3 protein is CASSSGTPNTGELFF. The CDR3 DNA reads TGTGCCAGCTCCAGTGGGACTCCGAACACCGGGGAGCTGTTTTTT. The chain employs TRBV18 and TRBJ2-2, with D possibly TRBD2 on 6 matching bases. Trimming took off 6 bases at V and 0 bases at J, with 11 bases between the two ends. The CDR3 runs to 15 residues. CDR1 is KGHSH and CDR2 is LQKENI in the germline V gene.

V is TRBV14 and J is TRBJ2-2; no reliable D call. This CDR3 comprises 15 residues. Trimming pared 4 bases from V and 2 bases from J, leaving 11 bases between. CDR1 is SGHDN, CDR2 FVKESK, per germline. The CDR3 loop reads CASSREVGNTGELFF. DNA for the CDR3: TGTGCCAGCAGCCGAGAAGTCGGAAACACCGGGGAGCTGTTTTTT.

The genes are TRBV5-1 and TRBJ1-1; 8 nucleotides align to TRBD1. The junction had 20 bases not matched to a gene; V was cut back by 4 bases and J by 6 bases. CDR3 length: 18 residues. Germline V gives CDR1 SGHRS, CDR2 YFSETQ. The chain's CDR3 is CASSQRPAAGGAGAEAFF. CDR3 DNA sequence: TGCGCCAGCAGCCAACGTCCAGCTGCAGGGGGCGCAGGGGCTGAAGCTTTCTTT.

The chain uses TRBV30 and TRBJ2-2; 14 bases are a match to TRBD2. V gave up 5 bases and J gave up 6 bases; unmatched junction bases: 2. Germline V gives CDR1 GTSNPN, CDR2 SVGIG (reference sequence). The CDR3 sequence is 14 residues long. The CDR3 region is CAWGTSGRSGELFF. Here the CDR3 DNA reads TGTGCCTGGGGGACTAGCGGGAGATCCGGGGAGCTGTTTTTT.